These 23 T cell receptor beta chains were sequenced from one sample in a study of beta chain features in type 1 diabetes. cDNA synthesis used the whole RNA isolate, giving expressed TCRB sequences. Profiled with immunoSEQ multiplex PCR; TCRdb holds only in-frame clones, not every one. The sample records under 500,000 clones, approximately 30% being singletons. The source material was naive CD4+ T cells from blood. Receptors originate from a man younger than 35 in good health.

This clone has more than one count but fewer than ten. V usage is TRBV9 and J usage is TRBJ1-3; D might be TRBD1 (5 bases). V was shortened by 2 bases and J by 6 bases, with 18 bases between the two germline ends. Germline assignment: CDR1 SGDLS and CDR2 YYNGEE. The CDR3 has 16 residues. CDR3 sequence reads: CASSVQGRALENTIYF. The CDR3 region has the DNA TGTGCCAGCAGCGTTCAGGGCAGAGCTCTGGAAAACACCATATATTTT.

This chain links TRBV29-1 with TRBJ1-4; 8 bases are shared with TRBD1. Germline V CDR1 and CDR2: SQVTM, ANQGSEA. J was trimmed by 2 bases and V by 7 bases; bases with no gene match: 3. The CDR3 is made up of 13 amino acids. The CDR3 nucleotides are TGCAGCGGTAGACAGGGGACTAATGAAAAACTGTTTTTT. Amino acids: CSGRQGTNEKLFF.

This clone was detected only a few times. The CDR3 bases are TGCGCCAGCAGCTTGGTTCAAGGCAATGAGCAGTTCTTC. Residues: CASSLVQGNEQFF. V gene TRBV5-1 combines with J gene TRBJ2-1, with D hard to call. The CDR3 runs to 13 residues. Germline CDR1 and CDR2: SGHRS and YFSETQ. V lost 0 bases, J lost 6 bases, and 7 bases lay in between.

The chain joins TRBV14 to TRBJ1-1; D is possibly TRBD1 (6 bases). This CDR3 comprises 12 residues. V was clipped by 10 bases and J by 6 bases, with 15 bases between them. Germline values: CDR1 SGHDN, CDR2 FVKESK. The CDR3: CATRGVGPEAFF. CDR3 in DNA: TGTGCCACCAGGGGCGTGGGCCCTGAAGCTTTCTTT.

This rearrangement joins TRBV7-2 to TRBJ1-1, with a weak D call TRBD1 (5 bases). The germline V gene encodes CDR1 SGHTA and CDR2 FQGNSA. The CDR3 has 14 residues. V gave up 1 base and J gave up 5 bases, with 11 bases separating them. CDR3 loop: CASSLVREGTEAFF. CDR3 bases: TGTGCCAGCAGCTTAGTCAGGGAGGGAACTGAAGCTTTCTTT.

This clone was seen only once. V usage is TRBV10-3 and J usage is TRBJ2-1; perhaps D is TRBD1 or TRBD2 (5 bases each). The CDR3 spans 15 residues. The V and J ends lost 11 bases and 4 bases respectively, with 21 bases between them. Germline CDR1 ENHRY, CDR2 SYGVKD. CDR3 bases: TGTGCCGCCCTACCCACTAGGACAAGATACAATGAGCAGTTCTTC. This sequence encodes CAALPTRTRYNEQFF.

This sequence joins TRBV4-1 and TRBJ1-2; the D gene is possibly TRBD1 (5 bases). The CDR3 consists of 11 residues. V was pared by 4 bases and J by 9 bases, with 9 bases between. Germline CDR1 MGHRA, CDR2 YSYEKL. The DNA for the CDR3 is TGCGCCAGCAGCCGCCAGGGAAGCTACACCTTC. It is translated as CASSRQGSYTF.

This clone was seen a handful of times. CDR3 coding DNA: TGTGCCAGCAGTTTGTGGGGGGGCAATGAGCAGTTCTTC. It translates to CASSLWGGNEQFF. The rearrangement links TRBV28 to TRBJ2-1, with 7 bases matching TRBD2. Per the germline V gene, CDR1 is MDHEN and CDR2 is SYDVKM. The CDR3 consists of 13 residues. Trimming removed 3 bases from V and 6 bases from J; junction bases left unmatched: 2.

In this sample, this clone turned up a few times. The gene calls are TRBV29-1 and TRBJ2-5; D is undetermined. There are 14 residues in the CDR3. V shed 0 bases and J shed 5 bases, with 13 bases lying between them. Germline assignment: CDR1 SQVTM and CDR2 ANQGSEA. The CDR3 bases are TGCAGCGTTGAAGATGCGAAAAGCGAGGAGACCCAGTACTTC. This gives the protein CSVEDAKSEETQYF.

In this sample, this clone turned up a few times. This CDR3 reads CASSPTSYEQYF. The CDR3, as DNA: TGTGCCAGCTCACCTACCTCGTACGAGCAGTACTTC. This chain joins TRBV18 and TRBJ2-7, with unresolved D. Per germline, CDR1 KGHSH and CDR2 LQKENI. The CDR3 loop spans 12 amino acids. Between the trimmed V and J ends, which lost 3 bases and 4 bases, there was a span of 7 bases.

Regarding this clone: Relative to the germline gene, one junction end is altered; a read error may explain this. This chain connects TRBV7-2 to TRBJ2-5; a possible D gene is TRBD2 (6 bases). Germline values: CDR1 SGHTA, CDR2 FQGNSA. This CDR3 has 16 residues. The CDR3 spells CASSQRKGPDWGAQYF. In nucleotides, the CDR3 is TGCGCCAGCAGCCAAAGAAAGGGTCCGGATTGGGGGGCCCAGTACTTC. Drawing the rest from reference TRBV7-2 and TRBJ2-5, the complete variable domain is GAGVSQSPSNKVTEKGKDVELRCDPISGHTALYWYRQSLGQGLEFLIYFQGNSAPDKSGLPSDRFSAERTGGSVSTLTIQRTQQEDSAVYLCASSQRKGPDWGAQYFGPGTRLLVL.

The chain joins TRBV29-1 to TRBJ2-1; 10 bases line up with TRBD2. The V gene end was trimmed by 3 bases and the J gene end by 0 bases; junction bases not matched to a gene: 2. CDR1 is SQVTM, CDR2 ANQGSEA, per germline. CDR3 size: 15 residues. The CDR3 here is CSVEGLASSYNEQFF. The DNA of the CDR3 is TGCAGCGTTGAGGGACTAGCGAGCTCCTACAATGAGCAGTTCTTC.

The rearrangement uses TRBV18 and TRBJ2-3; 15 positions agree with TRBD2. The CDR3 runs 17 residues. Losses at the gene ends were 1 base for V and 5 bases for J; bases not matched to a gene: 4. Germline CDR1 reads KGHSH; CDR2 reads LQKENI. CDR3 nucleotide sequence: TGTGCCAGCTCACCACGGACTAGCGGGAGGGCCGGAGATACGCAGTATTTT. Translating it yields CASSPRTSGRAGDTQYF. Together with reference TRBV18 and TRBJ2-3, the CDR3 gives the full variable domain: NAGVMQNPRHLVRRRGQEARLRCSPMKGHSHVYWYRQLPEEGLKFMVYLQKENIIDESGMPKERFSAEFPKEGPSILRIQQVVRGDSAAYFCASSPRTSGRAGDTQYFGPGTRLTVL.

The chain links TRBV6-5 to TRBJ2-1; 9 positions match TRBD1. The CDR3 spans 14 residues. Germline V lookup: CDR1 MNHEY, CDR2 SVGAGI. The J segment lost 7 bases and the V segment lost 6 bases, leaving 7 bases of the junction unmatched. This CDR3 is CASRGTGTLNEQFF. In DNA, the CDR3 is TGTGCCAGCAGAGGGACAGGGACGCTTAATGAGCAGTTCTTC.

As to this clone: One junction end does not reproduce the germline sequence, and a read error may be involved. The CDR3 is CASSSRAACSF. Here the CDR3 DNA reads TGTGCCAGCAGTTCCCGGGCCGCCTGCTCCTTC. The rearrangement uses TRBV28 and TRBJ2-7; D remains unclear. The CDR3 is 11 amino acids. Germline loops: CDR1 MDHEN, CDR2 SYDVKM.

The chain uses TRBV7-9 and TRBJ2-6; no clear D. This CDR3 comprises 15 residues. CDR1 is SEHNR, CDR2 FQNEAQ, per germline (reference sequence). V was shortened by 6 bases and J by 0 bases, with 9 bases between the two germline ends. The CDR3: CASSPVLSGANVLTF. CDR3 DNA: TGTGCCAGCAGTCCTGTCCTCTCTGGGGCCAACGTCCTGACTTTC.

This chain connects TRBV15 to TRBJ2-1, with D tentatively TRBD1 (6 bases). The CDR3 loop spans 13 amino acids. Trimming stripped 0 bases from V and 13 bases from J, with 13 bases between. CDR1 and CDR2 from the germline V gene are LNHNV and YYDKDF (reference sequence). The CDR3 bases are TGTGCCACCAGCAGAGAAACAGGGCTGGCACAGTTCTTC. It is translated as CATSRETGLAQFF.

The V call is TRBV28, the J call TRBJ2-5; D is unclear. The length of the CDR3 is 15 residues. Trimming removed 2 bases at V and 5 bases at J, with 15 bases between. The germline V gene encodes CDR1 MDHEN and CDR2 SYDVKM. The CDR3 loop reads CASSLRFGRSETQYF. Written as DNA, the CDR3 is TGTGCCAGCAGTTTAAGGTTTGGACGATCGGAGACCCAGTACTTC.

This chain uses TRBV4-2 with TRBJ2-7; tentative D call: TRBD1 (5 bases). Trimming shortened V by 2 bases and J by 5 bases, and 19 bases separated the two germline ends. Per the germline V gene, CDR1 is LGHNA and CDR2 is YNFKEQ. The CDR3 spans 16 residues. The CDR3 sequence: CASSQNPHRLKDEQYF. The CDR3 DNA sequence: TGTGCCAGCAGCCAAAACCCCCACAGGTTAAAGGACGAGCAGTACTTC.

This rearrangement joins TRBV6-6 to TRBJ2-5, with D possibly matching TRBD2 (6 bases). Looked up from germline, CDR1 is MNHNY and CDR2 is SVGAGI (reference sequence). The CDR3 totals 14 residues. V was trimmed by 5 bases and J by 2 bases, leaving 12 bases between them. The CDR3 sequence is CASSGTSRQETQYF. The CDR3 DNA follows: TGTGCCAGCAGTGGAACTAGCAGACAAGAGACCCAGTACTTC.

This chain uses TRBV19 with TRBJ1-2, with a possible D match to TRBD1 (5 bases). This CDR3 region has 15 residues. Trimming took off 7 bases at V and 6 bases at J, with 21 bases between the two ends. Germline values: CDR1 LNHDA, CDR2 SQIVND (reference sequence). The CDR3 reads CASMTVGGVLHGYTF. The CDR3 DNA reads as TGTGCCAGTATGACAGTAGGAGGGGTACTACATGGCTACACCTTC.

The chain uses TRBV15 and TRBJ1-2; no firm D call. Trimming cost V 0 bases and J 4 bases, with 6 bases left between them. The CDR3 consists of 13 residues. Germline loops: CDR1 LNHNV, CDR2 YYDKDF (reference sequence). For the CDR3, the DNA is TGTGCCACCAGCAGAGATACGGCCTATGGCTACACCTTC. It specifies CATSRDTAYGYTF.

This chain uses TRBV6-5 with TRBJ1-4; D gene unclear. The CDR3 loop spans 12 amino acids. In germline, CDR1 is MNHEY, CDR2 SVGAGI. The V and J ends lost 0 bases and 8 bases respectively, with 4 bases between them. The CDR3 DNA reads as TGTGCCAGCAGTTACTCAGGGGAAAAACTGTTTTTT. Residues: CASSYSGEKLFF.